This TCR beta chain derives from a study of blood T cells in healthy people across ages (dated by TCRdb to the mid-2010s). Turning to the overall study: In model experiments, template switching captured about one uniquely barcoded TCR beta cDNA molecule for every two T cells. The donors were split into four age groups: young (average around 15 years), middle-aged (39), aged (approximately 60) and long-lived (approximately 80). To track age-related changes in TCR beta repertoire diversity, the study relied on deep sequencing normalized with unique cDNA molecular identifiers. To avoid experimental bias, donors of different ages were randomly spread across the sequencing lanes. Two additional independent replicas of 1 million unique cDNA reads from the same blood draw were analyzed for two donors (one aged 18 to 30 and one aged 80 or older). Findings and caveats that apply to the study as a whole: Bulk unsorted PBMC profiling prevented conclusive comparison of naive and antigen-experienced compartments. There was a strong correlation between observed TCR beta diversity and the percentage of naive T cells measured by flow cytometry. Observed TCR beta diversity per million T cells fell roughly linearly with age, and a significant reduction was already apparent by age roughly 40. The CMV infection status of donors was not known, potentially confounding age-related changes in expanded clonotypes. Estimates of total diversity from one million sequenced T cells were regarded as lower bounds and underestimates. The long-lived group showed more naive CD4+ T cells, fewer expanded clones and increased TCR diversity than the aged group, suggesting age selection.

Systemically healthy Caucasian individuals from Russia, 39 in total and aged 6 to 90 years, were included as donors. Each donor gave around 9 milliliters of peripheral blood, collected into EDTA-treated Vacutainer tubes. Ficoll-Paque density-gradient centrifugation was used to isolate PBMCs, with at least 6 million obtained per sample. Total RNA was extracted from PBMCs with Trizol reagent, with at least 5.5 micrograms obtained per sample. Naive CD45RAhigh/CD27high T cell percentages were measured by flow cytometry on a PBMC aliquot from every donor. CDR3 length: 15 amino acids, cysteine to phenylalanine. CDR3 DNA only is kept here, 45 bases in frame from base 1. In the germline V gene (reference sequence), CDR1 corresponds to SGHAT and CDR2 to FQDESV. V and J lose 7 bases and 4 bases, and a span of 19 bases separates them. There are many counts of this clonotype. What this receptor recognizes is not known. No quality values exist for individual bases; no much larger clone is one base distant.

Preparation of the library involved 5' RACE. TCRdb names Illumina HiSeq 2500 as the instrument used. The second PCR ran for roughly 6 to 11 cycles and used a J-beta primer mix along with a sample-barcoded 5' primer. A template-switch 5' adaptor carrying 12 random nucleotides introduced a unique molecular identifier onto each TCR beta cDNA molecule. At least 2.5 million CDR3-containing paired-end reads were obtained from each sample. The Mint cDNA synthesis kit, primed by a TRBC-specific oligonucleotide, was used to synthesize first-strand cDNA from all RNA. Following uracil-DNA glycosylase treatment, all cDNA underwent a first 18-cycle PCR with the universal primers M1SS and BC2_uni_R. Per the authors' processing: Normalization of each sample was performed by random selection of 1 million high-quality reads, each carrying a distinct molecular identifier. Instead of being binned into consensus sequences, reads that shared molecular identifiers were thrown out. MiTCR, with a Q25 quality threshold and the strictest error-elimination algorithm, was used for CDR3 identification, clonotype clustering and error correction. A nonparametric unseen species model with Euler transformation was used to estimate lower-bound total TCR beta diversity. The public reads were run again by TCRdb, first through fastp at Q25 and then through MiXCR, and only productive beta chains were kept. For every CDR3 protein sequence, its rows merge into one entry that carries the most common genes and DNA. These V and J calls rely on TCRdb rather than the paper's analysis. The sample table lists 550,000 to 650,000 distinct CDR3 sequences, approximately 30% of them with a count of one. The ten largest account for approximately 14% of the sample.

The sample consisted of blood. The source is a woman aged 80 or older in good health. The rearranged chain carries TRBV11-1 and TRBJ2-5; a tentative D match to TRBD2 spans 6 bases. At the DNA level, the sequence is TGTGCCAGCATCAGGGACTCCGGCCCCACAGAGACCCAGTACTTC. This yields the protein CASIRDSGPTETQYF.